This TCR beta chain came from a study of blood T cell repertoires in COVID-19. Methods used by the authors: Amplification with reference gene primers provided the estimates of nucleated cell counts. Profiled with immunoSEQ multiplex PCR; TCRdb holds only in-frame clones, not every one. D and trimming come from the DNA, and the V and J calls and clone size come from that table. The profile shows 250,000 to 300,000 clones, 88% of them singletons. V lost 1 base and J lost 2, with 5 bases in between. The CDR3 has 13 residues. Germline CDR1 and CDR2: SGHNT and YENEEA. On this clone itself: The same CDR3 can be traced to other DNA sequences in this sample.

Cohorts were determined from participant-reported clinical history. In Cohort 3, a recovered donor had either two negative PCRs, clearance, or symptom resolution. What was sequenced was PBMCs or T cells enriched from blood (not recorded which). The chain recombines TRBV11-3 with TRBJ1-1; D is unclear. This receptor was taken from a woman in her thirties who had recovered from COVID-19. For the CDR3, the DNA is TGTGCCAGCAGCTTAGGAGGCAACACTGAAGCTTTCTTT. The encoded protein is CASSLGGNTEAFF.